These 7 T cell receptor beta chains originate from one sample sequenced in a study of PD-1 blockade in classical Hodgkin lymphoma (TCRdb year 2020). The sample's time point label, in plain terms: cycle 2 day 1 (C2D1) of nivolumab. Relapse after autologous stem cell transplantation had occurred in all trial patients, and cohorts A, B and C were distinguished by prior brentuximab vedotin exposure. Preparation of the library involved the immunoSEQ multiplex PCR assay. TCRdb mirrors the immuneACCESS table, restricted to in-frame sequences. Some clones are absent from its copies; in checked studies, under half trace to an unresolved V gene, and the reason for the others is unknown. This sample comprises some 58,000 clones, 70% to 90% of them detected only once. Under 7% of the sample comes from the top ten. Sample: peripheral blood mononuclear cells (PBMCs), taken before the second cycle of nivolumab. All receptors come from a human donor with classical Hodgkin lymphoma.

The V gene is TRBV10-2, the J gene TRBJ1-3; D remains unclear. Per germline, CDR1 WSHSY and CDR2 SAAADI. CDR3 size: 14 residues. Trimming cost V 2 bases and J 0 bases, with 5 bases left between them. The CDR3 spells CASSEIDSGNTIYF. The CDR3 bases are TGCGCCAGCAGTGAGATAGACTCTGGAAACACCATATATTTT.

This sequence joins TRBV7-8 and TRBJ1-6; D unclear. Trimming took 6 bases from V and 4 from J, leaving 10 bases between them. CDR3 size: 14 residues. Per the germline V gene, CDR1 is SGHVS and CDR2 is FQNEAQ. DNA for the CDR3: TGTGCCAGCAGTGTAGTCGGATATAATTCACCCCTCCACTTT. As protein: CASSVVGYNSPLHF.

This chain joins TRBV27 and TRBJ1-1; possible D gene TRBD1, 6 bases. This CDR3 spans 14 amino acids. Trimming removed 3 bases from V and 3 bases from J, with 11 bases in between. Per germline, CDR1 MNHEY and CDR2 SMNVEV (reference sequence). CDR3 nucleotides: TGTGCCAGCAGTTTCCATAACAGGGACACTGAAGCTTTCTTT. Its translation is CASSFHNRDTEAFF.

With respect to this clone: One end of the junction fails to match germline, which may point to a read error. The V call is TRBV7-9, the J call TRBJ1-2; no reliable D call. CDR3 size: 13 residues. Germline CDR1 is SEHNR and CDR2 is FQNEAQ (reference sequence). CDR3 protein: CASSLNQAYGCTF. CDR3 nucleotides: TGTGCCAGCAGCTTAAATCAGGCCTATGGCTGCACCTTC.

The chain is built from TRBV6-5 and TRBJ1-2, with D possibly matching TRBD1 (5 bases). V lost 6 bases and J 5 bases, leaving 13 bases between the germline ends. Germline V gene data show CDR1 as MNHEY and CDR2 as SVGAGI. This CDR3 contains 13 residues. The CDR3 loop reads CASRRDPWYGYTF. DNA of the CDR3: TGTGCCAGCAGGAGGGACCCTTGGTATGGCTACACCTTC.

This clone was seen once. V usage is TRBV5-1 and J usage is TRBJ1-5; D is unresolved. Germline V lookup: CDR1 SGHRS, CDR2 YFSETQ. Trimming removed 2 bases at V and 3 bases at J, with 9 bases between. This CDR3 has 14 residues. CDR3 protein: CASSLEGYNQPQHF. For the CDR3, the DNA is TGCGCCAGCAGCTTAGAGGGATACAATCAGCCCCAGCATTTT.

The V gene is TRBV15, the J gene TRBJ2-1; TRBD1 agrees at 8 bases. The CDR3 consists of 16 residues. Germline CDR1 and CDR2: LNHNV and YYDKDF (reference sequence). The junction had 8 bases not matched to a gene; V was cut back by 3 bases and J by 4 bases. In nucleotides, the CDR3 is TGTGCCACCAGCAGCCCAGGCCGGACAGGGTACAATGAGCAGTTCTTC. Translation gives CATSSPGRTGYNEQFF.